The 30 T cell receptor beta chains given below trace back to one sample, sequenced in a study of cytomegalovirus exposure and HLA in healthy donors. The PCR had 60 Vbeta and 13 Jbeta primers. TCRdb keeps only in-frame clones here, not all; method: immunoSEQ multiplex PCR. The sample carries over 150,000 clones, 75% to 80% recorded once. Sequenced input: PBMCs. The receptor source for this set is a woman aged 40 to 50 in good health and CMV-seropositive.

The rearrangement uses TRBV7-9 and TRBJ1-1; TRBD1 aligns across 12 bases. This CDR3 is built from 18 residues. The J segment lost 0 bases and the V segment lost 4 bases, leaving 9 bases of the junction unmatched. CDR1 and CDR2 (germline): SEHNR, FQNEAQ (reference sequence). CDR3 sequence (DNA): TGTGCCAGCAGCTCCCCCGGGACAGGGGGCGCGGTGAACACTGAAGCTTTCTTT. Protein product: CASSSPGTGGAVNTEAFF. The full variable domain, with the rest looked up from reference TRBV7-9 and TRBJ1-1, is DTGVSQNPRHKITKRGQNVTFRCDPISEHNRLYWYRQTLGQGPEFLTYFQNEAQLEKSRLLSDRFSAERPKGSFSTLEIQRTEQGDSAMYLCASSSPGTGGAVNTEAFFGQGTRLTVV.

The chain employs TRBV25-1 and TRBJ2-7; weak D call: TRBD2 (5 bases). V was cut by 1 base and J by 6 bases, with 7 bases left in between. The CDR3 totals 12 residues. Germline CDR1 reads MGHDK; CDR2 reads SYGVNS. The CDR3 spells CASSESGVEQYF. The DNA of the CDR3 is TGTGCCAGCAGTGAATCCGGGGTCGAGCAGTACTTC.

This clone has just a few counts. The chain has TRBV5-1 and TRBJ2-3; D gene uncertain. Per germline, CDR1 SGHRS and CDR2 YFSETQ. V lost 0 bases and J lost 0, with 11 bases in between. The CDR3 length is 16 residues. The CDR3 coding sequence is TGCGCCAGCAGCTTGGGGGCCACAACTAGCACAGATACGCAGTATTTT. Its protein product is CASSLGATTSTDTQYF. Combining the CDR3 with reference TRBV5-1 and TRBJ2-3 gives the whole variable domain KAGVTQTPRYLIKTRGQQVTLSCSPISGHRSVSWYQQTPGQGLQFLFEYFSETQRNKGNFPGRFSGRQFSNSRSEMNVSTLELGDSALYLCASSLGATTSTDTQYFGPGTRLTVL.

The chain employs TRBV10-2 and TRBJ1-4, with a tentative D call TRBD1 (5 bases). The CDR3 has 15 amino acids. V was clipped by 4 bases and J by 8 bases, with 17 bases between them. Germline CDR1 WSHSY, CDR2 SAAADI. CDR3 protein: CASSGLKAPGEKLFF. CDR3 nucleotide sequence: TGCGCCAGCAGTGGTTTAAAGGCCCCAGGGGAAAAACTGTTTTTT.

This rearrangement joins TRBV11-2 to TRBJ2-7, with D hard to call. The germline V and J ends were trimmed by 0 bases and 4 bases, with 16 bases remaining between them. This CDR3 is built from 16 residues. Germline V gene lookup returns CDR1 SGHAT and CDR2 FQNNGV. CDR3: CASSLEPLRVRYEQYF. The CDR3 nucleotides read TGTGCCAGCAGCTTAGAGCCGCTACGGGTTAGATACGAGCAGTACTTC.

This chain uses TRBV19 with TRBJ1-2, with 8 bases identical to TRBD1. This CDR3 contains 19 residues. V gave up 6 bases and J gave up 6 bases; unmatched junction bases: 24. Germline V gives CDR1 LNHDA, CDR2 SQIVND (reference sequence). CDR3 in amino acids: CASRRGAGGASALGDGYTF. DNA for the CDR3: TGTGCCAGTAGACGAGGGGCAGGGGGCGCTTCCGCTTTGGGCGATGGCTACACCTTC.

The rearrangement links TRBV5-1 to TRBJ1-3, with 10 bases aligning to TRBD1. CDR1 SGHRS and CDR2 YFSETQ come from the germline V gene. Losses at the gene ends were 1 base for V and 4 bases for J; bases not matched to a gene: 5. The CDR3 runs 16 residues. CDR3 sequence reads: CASSLSGTGAGNTIYF. The DNA of the CDR3 is TGCGCCAGCAGCTTGTCCGGGACAGGGGCGGGAAACACCATATATTTT.

The chain couples TRBV5-8 to TRBJ2-5; 11 nucleotides agree with TRBD2. From germline, CDR1 is SGHTS and CDR2 YDEGEE. The CDR3 length is 18 residues. Losses at the gene ends were 0 bases for V and 4 bases for J; bases not matched to a gene: 11. CDR3 region: CASSLGAVLAGVGETQYF. CDR3 nucleotides: TGTGCCAGCAGCTTGGGTGCGGTACTAGCGGGAGTTGGAGAGACCCAGTACTTC.

This clone was counted between two and nine times. The chain joins TRBV2 to TRBJ2-6; 10 nucleotides align to TRBD2. CDR1 and CDR2 from the germline V gene are SNHLY and FYNNEI. The CDR3 runs to 18 residues. V was clipped by 4 bases and J by 2 bases; unmatched bases: 8. The CDR3 nucleotides are TGTGCCAGCAGTGGGGGGCTAGCGGGAGCAACTGGGGCCAACGTCCTGACTTTC. Residues: CASSGGLAGATGANVLTF.

This clone came up a few times. The chain couples TRBV5-4 to TRBJ2-7, with unresolved D. V lost 2 bases and J 0 bases, leaving 12 bases between the germline ends. The germline gives CDR1 SGHNT, CDR2 YYREEE (reference sequence). CDR3 length: 15 residues. The CDR3 spells CASSFGGRSSYEQYF. The CDR3 coding sequence is TGTGCCAGCAGCTTCGGTGGGCGCAGCTCCTACGAGCAGTACTTC.

The chain employs TRBV5-5 and TRBJ2-2, with a weak D call TRBD2 (6 bases). CDR1 is SGHKS and CDR2 is YYEKEE in the germline V gene (reference sequence). Deletions cut 1 base from V and 3 bases from J, with 13 bases between. This CDR3 spans 16 amino acids. The CDR3, as DNA: TGTGCCAGCAGCTTGACCTGGGACTCCTACACCGGGGAGCTGTTTTTT. Its protein is CASSLTWDSYTGELFF.

V and J are TRBV18 and TRBJ2-2; the match to TRBD2 covers 8 bases. Germline CDR1 KGHSH, CDR2 LQKENI. This CDR3 spans 16 amino acids. J lost 3 bases, V lost 3 bases, and 6 bases had no gene match. The CDR3 protein is CASSPNSGAHTGELFF. As DNA, the CDR3 is TGTGCCAGCTCACCTAATAGCGGGGCGCACACCGGGGAGCTGTTTTTT.

The chain uses TRBV5-4 and TRBJ2-7; 8 bases are shared with TRBD2. Germline V CDR1 and CDR2: SGHNT, YYREEE (reference sequence). The V segment lost 4 bases and the J segment 4 bases; nucleotides outside the gene matches: 13. CDR3 size: 16 residues. The chain's CDR3 is CASSASLAGGLYEQYF. CDR3 coding DNA: TGTGCCAGCAGCGCCTCTTTGGCGGGGGGCCTGTACGAGCAGTACTTC.

A few counts support this clone. V gene TRBV5-1 combines with J gene TRBJ1-3, with TRBD1 matching over 7 bases. This CDR3 region has 15 residues. Germline values: CDR1 SGHRS, CDR2 YFSETQ. The V segment lost 2 bases and the J segment 7 bases; nucleotides outside the gene matches: 9. CDR3 sequence reads: CASSLTGTVSNTIYF. For the CDR3, the DNA is TGCGCCAGCAGCTTAACCGGGACAGTTTCCAACACCATATATTTT. The entire variable domain, with the rest obtained from reference TRBV5-1 and TRBJ1-3, is as follows: KAGVTQTPRYLIKTRGQQVTLSCSPISGHRSVSWYQQTPGQGLQFLFEYFSETQRNKGNFPGRFSGRQFSNSRSEMNVSTLELGDSALYLCASSLTGTVSNTIYFGEGSWLTVV.

In its sample, this clone was seen once. The chain carries TRBV30 and TRBJ1-2; D remains unclear. Trimming removed 0 bases from V and 7 bases from J, with 9 bases in between. Germline assignment: CDR1 GTSNPN and CDR2 SVGIG (reference sequence). CDR3 length: 12 amino acids. The CDR3 here is CAWSVSPGGYTF. CDR3 DNA sequence: TGTGCCTGGAGTGTAAGCCCCGGTGGCTACACCTTC.

The chain couples TRBV7-9 to TRBJ2-5; tentative D call: TRBD1 (7 bases). Trimming shortened V by 3 bases and J by 2 bases, and 13 bases separated the two germline ends. Germline CDR1 and CDR2: SEHNR and FQNEAQ (reference sequence). The CDR3 totals 15 residues. The CDR3 DNA reads TGTGCCAGCAGCTTTGGCAGGGGGGATCAAGAGACCCAGTACTTC. This translates into CASSFGRGDQETQYF.

This chain uses TRBV19 with TRBJ2-2, with 13 bases lining up with TRBD2. Germline loops: CDR1 LNHDA, CDR2 SQIVND (reference sequence). J lost 8 bases, V lost 8 bases, and 2 bases had no gene match. There are 13 residues in the CDR3. As DNA, the CDR3 is TGTGCCAGTGGACTAGCGGGGGTTGGGGAGCTGTTTTTT. Protein: CASGLAGVGELFF.

This clone occurred once. The chain has TRBV11-3 and TRBJ2-7; no firm D call. V gave up 4 bases and J gave up 1 base, with 5 bases separating them. The length of the CDR3 is 12 residues. From germline, CDR1 is SGHNT and CDR2 YENEEA. The chain's CDR3 is CASSSGSYEQYF. DNA for the CDR3: TGTGCCAGCAGCTCAGGATCCTACGAGCAGTACTTC.

The table lists this clone with a few counts. The CDR3 here is CASSQGLATFYNEQFF. The DNA for the CDR3 is TGCGCCAGCAGCCAAGGTCTAGCCACCTTCTACAATGAGCAGTTCTTC. V usage is TRBV4-1 and J usage is TRBJ2-1, with a possible D match to TRBD2 (5 bases). Per the germline V gene, CDR1 is MGHRA and CDR2 is YSYEKL. Trimming took 1 base from V and 3 from J, leaving 13 bases between them. The CDR3 loop spans 16 amino acids.

J is TRBJ1-2 and V is TRBV7-9, with D perhaps matching TRBD1 (5 bases). V shed 2 bases and J shed 1 base, with 17 bases lying between them. The V gene's germline CDR1 is SEHNR and CDR2 FQNEAQ (reference sequence). The CDR3 spans 17 residues. The CDR3 sequence is CASSLKPGWGGNYGYTF. The CDR3 region has the DNA TGTGCCAGCAGCTTAAAACCAGGGTGGGGGGGTAACTATGGCTACACCTTC. Filled out from reference TRBV7-9 and TRBJ1-2, the complete variable domain reads DTGVSQNPRHKITKRGQNVTFRCDPISEHNRLYWYRQTLGQGPEFLTYFQNEAQLEKSRLLSDRFSAERPKGSFSTLEIQRTEQGDSAMYLCASSLKPGWGGNYGYTFGSGTRLTVV.

This clone was seen once. J is TRBJ1-1 and V is TRBV5-1; TRBD1 aligns across 9 bases. The CDR3 contains 16 residues. Trimming cost V 2 bases and J 1 base; bases outside gene matches: 6. The germline gives CDR1 SGHRS, CDR2 YFSETQ. The CDR3 DNA is TGCGCCAGCAGCTTCGGGGACAGGGTTTCGAACACTGAAGCTTTCTTT. Encoded protein: CASSFGDRVSNTEAFF.

V is TRBV4-2 and J is TRBJ2-1; TRBD2 aligns across 10 bases. Unmatched junction bases numbered 11, after V lost 4 bases and J lost 8 bases. Germline V gene lookup returns CDR1 LGHNA and CDR2 YNFKEQ. The CDR3 length is 16 residues. The chain's CDR3 is CASSRSLAGEGDEQFF. CDR3 DNA sequence: TGTGCCAGCAGCCGCAGCCTAGCGGGAGAAGGGGATGAGCAGTTCTTC.

V and J are TRBV18 and TRBJ2-7, with TRBD2 matching over 7 bases. V gave up 0 bases and J gave up 7 bases; unmatched junction bases: 12. The germline V gene encodes CDR1 KGHSH and CDR2 LQKENI. This CDR3 spans 16 amino acids. CDR3 residues: CASSPPGGGPTAEQYF. The DNA for the CDR3 is TGTGCCAGCTCACCACCCGGCGGGGGTCCTACCGCTGAGCAGTACTTC.

The gene calls are TRBV19 and TRBJ2-5; D not certain. The J call may be wrong; the DNA end is better matched by TRBJ2-7. The CDR3 extends over 14 amino acids. Germline V gene data show CDR1 as LNHDA and CDR2 as SQIVND (reference sequence). As DNA, the CDR3 is TGTGCCAGTAAAGACGGTCTCGACTCCTACGAGCAGTACTTC. It yields the protein CASKDGLDSYEQYF.

This chain connects TRBV28 to TRBJ1-2, with 9 bases aligning to TRBD1. Germline V lookup: CDR1 MDHEN, CDR2 SYDVKM. Trimming at V came to 8 bases and at J to 3 bases, leaving 13 bases not matched to a gene. The CDR3 extends over 16 amino acids. CDR3 region: CASSPPQGQGYYGYTF. The CDR3, as DNA: TGTGCCAGCTCCCCTCCACAGGGACAGGGATACTATGGCTACACCTTC.

This chain's CDR3 is CASSLGPSQNTEAFF. Written as DNA, the CDR3 is TGTGCCAGCAGCTTAGGTCCGAGTCAGAACACTGAAGCTTTCTTT. This chain links TRBV7-8 with TRBJ1-1; no clear D gene. The V end was cut by 1 base, the J end by 1 base, with 10 bases between. CDR1 and CDR2 from the germline V gene are SGHVS and FQNEAQ. The CDR3 spans 15 residues.

This sequence joins TRBV30 and TRBJ2-7, with TRBD2 identical over 10 bases. V lost 2 bases and J lost 3; bases outside the gene matches: 4. CDR1 is GTSNPN and CDR2 is SVGIG in the germline V gene (reference sequence). The CDR3 has 14 residues. The CDR3 is CAWSTLAGGYEQYF. CDR3 DNA sequence: TGTGCCTGGAGTACCTTAGCGGGGGGCTACGAGCAGTACTTC.

The chain joins TRBV7-9 to TRBJ1-2, with D uncertain. V lost 1 base, J lost 5 bases, and 8 bases lay in between. CDR3 length equals 13 residues. Per germline, CDR1 SEHNR and CDR2 FQNEAQ (reference sequence). The CDR3 loop is CASSLESRYGYTF. In nucleotides, the CDR3 is TGTGCCAGCAGCTTAGAATCCAGATATGGCTACACCTTC.

As for this clone: The sample carries other DNA sequences with the same CDR3. The rearrangement links TRBV18 to TRBJ1-1, with 12 bases lining up with TRBD1. The CDR3 spans 16 residues. Germline CDR1 reads KGHSH; CDR2 reads LQKENI. Unmatched junction bases numbered 8, after V lost 4 bases and J lost 5 bases. This chain's CDR3 is CASSLGQGATGTEAFF. The CDR3 nucleotides read TGTGCCAGCTCACTGGGACAGGGGGCGACTGGAACTGAAGCTTTCTTT.

This chain links TRBV7-2 with TRBJ1-2; 8 bases align to TRBD1. V dropped 5 bases and J dropped 8; count of bases not matched to a gene: 7. This CDR3 comprises 13 residues. The V gene's germline CDR1 is SGHTA and CDR2 FQGNSA. CDR3 bases: TGTGCCAGCAGCGGAAGGACAGGGATCGGCTACACCTTC. Protein product: CASSGRTGIGYTF.